This is a list of T cell receptor beta chains from one sample in a study of early T cells in non-severe SARS-CoV-2 infection. A single record per CDR3 protein comes from TCRdb applying MiXCR to the 5' RACE reads. This table holds more than 40,000 distinct CDR3 sequences, roughly 5% found once. The material was whole blood, obtained at baseline. These receptors were collected from an adult who was a healthcare worker with PCR-confirmed SARS-CoV-2 infection or an uninfected control (not recorded which). The CDR3 runs from the conserved cysteine through the conserved F or W. The order of the fields is D gene, clone size, V gene, J gene, CDR3 protein, CDR3 DNA. A D gene is named only where the DNA matches it firmly. Only some rows state a clone size, as once, few, many or a class for expanded clones.

TRBD1	many	TRBV7-3	TRBJ2-1	CASSADRGYNEQFF	TGTGCCAGCAGCGCGGACAGGGGATACAATGAGCAGTTCTTC
TRBD1	many	TRBV27	TRBJ2-7	CASIRTGLGDYEQYF	TGTGCCAGCATCAGGACAGGGCTGGGTGACTACGAGCAGTACTTC
-	few	TRBV30	TRBJ2-7	CAWSGDTYEQYF	TGTGCCTGGTCAGGGGATACCTACGAGCAGTACTTC
-	many	TRBV6-1	TRBJ1-5	CASSGLDGRNQPQHF	TGTGCCAGCAGTGGGCTGGACGGGAGAAATCAGCCCCAGCATTTT
TRBD1	-	TRBV6-1	TRBJ1-5	CASTGQGAGNQPQHF	TGTGCCAGCACCGGACAGGGGGCAGGCAATCAGCCCCAGCATTTT
-	-	TRBV7-3	TRBJ2-1	CASSFEPLLHNEQFF	TGTGCCAGCAGCTTTGAGCCCTTACTACACAATGAGCAGTTCTTC
-	many	TRBV11-2	TRBJ2-7	CASSLDTPHEQYF	TGTGCCAGCAGCTTAGATACCCCCCACGAGCAGTACTTC
TRBD2	-	TRBV28	TRBJ2-7	CASSIRTSGTYEQYF	TGTGCCAGCAGCATTAGGACTAGCGGGACCTACGAGCAGTACTTC
-	many	TRBV24-1	TRBJ2-2	CATSDSFVLQGTTGELFF	TGTGCCACCAGTGACTCCTTCGTACTTCAGGGTACTACCGGGGAGCTGTTTTTT
TRBD1	once	TRBV29-1	TRBJ2-7	CSARDRDYEQYF	TGCAGCGCCCGGGACAGGGACTACGAGCAGTACTTC
-	many	TRBV7-9	TRBJ2-3	CASSQTVTSTDTQYF	TGTGCCAGCAGCCAGACAGTCACTAGCACAGATACGCAGTATTTT
-	many	TRBV7-3	TRBJ1-1	CASSTVAMNTEAFF	TGTGCCAGCAGCACGGTAGCCATGAACACTGAAGCTTTCTTT
-	-	TRBV10-3	TRBJ2-3	CAINLSTDTQYF	TGTGCCATCAATCTTAGCACAGATACGCAGTATTTT
TRBD2	many	TRBV11-2	TRBJ2-5	CASRALSGSGETQYF	TGTGCCAGCCGCGCCCTGAGCGGGAGTGGGGAGACCCAGTACTTC
-	many	TRBV4-1	TRBJ2-7	CASSPHLAGEDEQYF	TGCGCCAGCAGCCCCCATTTGGCAGGGGAGGACGAGCAGTACTTC
-	many	TRBV20-1	TRBJ2-1	CSARGAIYYNEQFF	TGCAGTGCTCGCGGGGCCATTTATTACAATGAGCAGTTCTTC
TRBD1	few	TRBV20-1	TRBJ1-6	CSAKEEGQGSSPLHF	TGCAGTGCTAAAGAAGAGGGACAGGGTTCTTCACCCCTCCACTTT
-	many	TRBV6-9	TRBJ2-1	CASSCTGTSNEQFF	TGTGCCAGCAGTTGTACCGGGACTTCTAATGAGCAGTTCTTC
TRBD2	few	TRBV12-3/TRBV12-4	TRBJ2-7	CASSSVLGLAGAGEQYF	TGTGCCAGCAGTTCCGTATTGGGACTAGCGGGAGCTGGCGAGCAGTACTTC
TRBD1	few	TRBV29-1	TRBJ1-1	CSVELRQGTTEAFF	TGCAGCGTTGAACTCCGACAGGGGACCACTGAAGCTTTCTTT
-	many	TRBV3-1	TRBJ2-2	CASIKSTGTGELFF	TGTGCCAGTATAAAATCCACAGGGACCGGGGAGCTGTTTTTT
-	many	TRBV9	TRBJ1-6	CASSVSAANSPLHF	TGTGCCAGCAGCGTCTCAGCGGCTAATTCACCCCTCCACTTT
-	few	TRBV5-6	TRBJ2-5	CASRRRDTTEVQETQYF	TGTGCCAGCAGAAGGAGGGATACGACAGAAGTCCAAGAGACCCAGTACTTC
-	few	TRBV6-1	TRBJ2-5	CASSGRGHPNQETQYF	TGTGCCAGCAGTGGCCGAGGGCACCCAAACCAAGAGACCCAGTACTTC
-	many	TRBV18	TRBJ1-2	CASSPFGQSGNYGYTF	TGTGCCAGCTCACCATTCGGACAGTCAGGAAACTATGGCTACACCTTC
-	many	TRBV6-1	TRBJ1-2	CASSEALDGYTF	TGTGCCAGCAGTGAAGCGCTTGATGGCTACACCTTC
TRBD2	many	TRBV7-8	TRBJ2-3	CASSLLAGGGDTQYF	TGTGCCAGCAGCCTTTTAGCGGGAGGGGGAGATACGCAGTATTTT
-	many	TRBV4-1	TRBJ1-6	CASSDTVGGKGSPLHF	TGCGCCAGCAGCGATACGGTTGGAGGGAAAGGTTCACCCCTCCACTTT
-	-	TRBV19	TRBJ1-5	CASSITLYSNQPQHF	TGTGCCAGTAGTATAACCCTGTATAGCAATCAGCCCCAGCATTTT
-	-	TRBV25-1	TRBJ1-2	CARYRVTDYGYTF	TGTGCCAGATACAGGGTTACGGACTATGGCTACACCTTC
-	-	TRBV9	TRBJ2-3	CASSPGGGHTDTQYF	TGTGCCAGCAGCCCGGGGGGCGGCCACACAGATACGCAGTATTTT
TRBD1	few	TRBV6-4	TRBJ1-1	CASLRNRGPSSNTEAFF	TGTGCCAGCCTACGGAACAGGGGCCCATCGTCGAACACTGAAGCTTTCTTT
TRBD1	-	TRBV25-1	TRBJ2-7	CASSADRVYEQYF	TGTGCCAGCAGTGCCGACAGGGTCTACGAGCAGTACTTC
TRBD2	-	TRBV30	TRBJ2-1	CAWTSGSINEQFF	TGTGCCTGGACTAGCGGGAGTATCAATGAGCAGTTCTTC
TRBD2	many	TRBV29-1	TRBJ2-5	CSVGRLGEGVQYF	TGCAGCGTTGGTCGTTTGGGGGAGGGCGTCCAGTACTTC
-	many	TRBV7-2	TRBJ2-5	CASSFTRETQYF	TGTGCCAGCAGCTTTACCCGGGAGACCCAGTACTTC
-	-	TRBV10-1	TRBJ1-6	CASNCSYNSPLHF	TGCGCCAGCAACTGCTCCTATAATTCACCCCTCCACTTT
TRBD1	many	TRBV7-9	TRBJ1-1	CASSPRQGGTEAFF	TGTGCCAGCAGCCCACGACAGGGGGGCACTGAAGCTTTCTTT
-	few	TRBV5-5	TRBJ2-2	CASSLAARSANTGELFF	TGTGCCAGCAGCTTGGCCGCTCGGAGCGCGAACACCGGGGAGCTGTTTTTT
TRBD1	many	TRBV29-1	TRBJ2-7	CSAHRGPYEQYF	TGCAGCGCCCACAGGGGTCCCTACGAGCAGTACTTC
TRBD2	many	TRBV29-1	TRBJ2-1	CSVEERGGEWHSYNEQFF	TGCAGCGTTGAGGAACGGGGGGGCGAATGGCACTCCTACAATGAGCAGTTCTTC
-	many	TRBV28	TRBJ1-2	CASRAAGWYYGYTF	TGTGCCAGCCGGGCCGCCGGGTGGTACTATGGCTACACCTTC
-	few	TRBV20-1	TRBJ2-5	CSASGKETQYF	TGCAGTGCTAGCGGGAAAGAGACCCAGTACTTC
-	many	TRBV4-1	TRBJ2-7	CASSSPRQAPYEQYF	TGCGCCAGCAGCTCCCCGCGACAGGCCCCCTACGAGCAGTACTTC
-	many	TRBV29-1	TRBJ1-1	CSGRGDTEAFF	TGCAGCGGAAGGGGAGACACTGAAGCTTTCTTT
TRBD1	many	TRBV27	TRBJ2-1	CASVALSGTGHNEQFF	TGTGCCAGCGTTGCCCTATCCGGGACAGGGCACAATGAGCAGTTCTTC
-	many	TRBV29-1	TRBJ2-3	CSARLEATDTQYF	TGCAGCGCCAGACTAGAGGCGACAGATACGCAGTATTTT
-	many	TRBV29-1	TRBJ2-1	CSVSSTYNEQFF	TGCAGCGTCTCGTCCACCTACAATGAGCAGTTCTTC
-	many	TRBV12-3/TRBV12-4	TRBJ2-5	CASSLGGGVQETQYF	TGTGCCAGCAGTTTGGGCGGCGGAGTACAAGAGACCCAGTACTTC
TRBD2	-	TRBV20-1	TRBJ2-3	CSATTGGRPDTQYF	TGCAGTGCTACGACGGGAGGGCGCCCAGATACGCAGTATTTT
-	many	TRBV7-9	TRBJ1-2	CASSPDWTSLGGYTF	TGTGCCAGCAGCCCGGACTGGACATCCTTGGGAGGCTACACCTTC
-	-	TRBV6-4	TRBJ1-1	CASSARGLNTEAFF	TGTGCCAGCAGTGCCAGGGGTTTGAACACTGAAGCTTTCTTT
-	many	TRBV27	TRBJ1-2	CASSLLGEPNYGYTF	TGTGCCAGCAGTTTGCTGGGGGAGCCTAACTATGGCTACACCTTC